Following are 14 T cell receptor beta chains from one sample sequenced in a study of OX40 agonist ivuxolimab in advanced cancers. TCRdb's table, derived via immunoSEQ multiplex PCR, lists solely in-frame clones and lacks some. The sample shows 30,000 to 45,000 clones, about 85% of them seen only once. The sample consisted of CD4+ or CD8+ T cells sorted from blood, taken in a trial of the OX40 agonist ivuxolimab. The receptor source for this set is an adult with an advanced solid tumor such as melanoma, head and neck, liver or kidney cancer.

This clone appeared once. CDR3 DNA sequence: TGCGCCAGCAGCCGCAGTACAGGGGAGAACACTGAAGCTTTCTTT. Translated: CASSRSTGENTEAFF. The V call is TRBV4-1, the J call TRBJ1-1, with 7 bases that match TRBD1. Germline values: CDR1 MGHRA, CDR2 YSYEKL. This CDR3 region has 15 residues. The V segment lost 4 bases and the J segment 1 base; nucleotides outside the gene matches: 6.

This clone was counted only a few times. The chain carries TRBV30 and TRBJ2-3; D gene unclear. Looked up from germline, CDR1 is GTSNPN and CDR2 is SVGIG (reference sequence). The V gene lost 4 bases and the J gene lost 6 bases, with 8 bases spanning the gap. This CDR3 region has 11 residues. The CDR3 DNA follows: TGTGCCTGGATGGGTTCCGATACGCAGTATTTT. Its protein product is CAWMGSDTQYF.

Points on this clone: Other nucleotide sequences from this sample produce the same CDR3. This chain joins TRBV6-5 and TRBJ1-6; D gene uncertain. The V end lost 6 bases, the J end lost 14 bases, and 11 bases lay between the germline ends. Germline V lookup: CDR1 MNHEY, CDR2 SVGAGI. This CDR3 comprises 11 residues. CDR3 sequence reads: CASRDTLTLHF. In DNA, the CDR3 is TGTGCCAGCAGGGATACCCTGACCCTCCACTTT.

A single count supports this clone. The chain recombines TRBV11-3 with TRBJ2-2; TRBD1 matches at 7 bases. The CDR3 loop spans 14 amino acids. With 5 bases clipped from V and 6 bases from J, the junction kept 6 bases outside the gene matches. Germline V CDR1 and CDR2: SGHNT, YENEEA. The CDR3 DNA follows: TGTGCCAGCAGCCCCTCTACAGGGGCCGGGGAGCTGTTTTTT. Protein product: CASSPSTGAGELFF. Complete variable domain (other parts from reference TRBV11-3 and TRBJ2-2): EAGVVQSPRYKIIEKKQPVAFWCNPISGHNTLYWYLQNLGQGPELLIRYENEEAVDDSQLPKDRFSAERLKGVDSTLKIQPAELGDSAVYLCASSPSTGAGELFFGEGSRLTVL.

This clone was counted between two and nine times. The chain carries TRBV28 and TRBJ1-6; 8 nucleotides align to TRBD1. Germline V gives CDR1 MDHEN, CDR2 SYDVKM. This CDR3 spans 16 amino acids. V shed 5 bases, J shed 6 bases, and the junction held 9 bases outside the gene matches. CDR3 nucleotides: TGTGCCAGCAGTACCCGGATGACAGGGGTTAATTCACCCCTCCACTTT. Its translation is CASSTRMTGVNSPLHF.

The chain is built from TRBV7-3 and TRBJ2-1; perhaps TRBD2 as D (5 bases). The V end lost 3 bases, the J end lost 6 bases, and 21 bases lay between the germline ends. Germline assignment: CDR1 SGHTA and CDR2 FQGTGA. The length of the CDR3 is 17 residues. The CDR3 reads CASSFSPGVARPNEQFF. In nucleotides, the CDR3 is TGTGCCAGCAGCTTTTCCCCCGGGGTAGCTCGACCCAATGAGCAGTTCTTC. Together with reference TRBV7-3 and TRBJ2-1, the CDR3 gives the full variable domain: GAGVSQTPSNKVTEKGKYVELRCDPISGHTALYWYRQSLGQGPEFLIYFQGTGAADDSGLPNDRFFAVRPEGSVSTLKIQRTERGDSAVYLCASSFSPGVARPNEQFFGPGTRLTVL.

The chain uses TRBV29-1 and TRBJ1-1; maybe TRBD1 (6 bases). V gave up 2 bases and J gave up 6 bases, with 16 bases separating them. This CDR3 has 14 residues. Germline V lookup: CDR1 SQVTM, CDR2 ANQGSEA. This CDR3 reads CSVESLGAWAEAFF. The CDR3 DNA reads as TGCAGCGTTGAAAGTCTGGGGGCATGGGCTGAAGCTTTCTTT.

This clone came up once. The J gene is TRBJ2-7, the V gene TRBV5-1; 14 nucleotides agree with TRBD2. V lost 4 bases, J lost 3 bases, and 3 bases stayed unmatched. Per the germline V gene, CDR1 is SGHRS and CDR2 is YFSETQ. The CDR3 is 15 residues long. CDR3 bases: TGCGCCAGCAGCCTGGGACTAGCGGGAGTCTACGAGCAGTACTTC. Its translation: CASSLGLAGVYEQYF.

This clone came up once. This rearrangement joins TRBV30 to TRBJ2-5; 14 positions match TRBD2. With 6 bases clipped from V and 5 bases from J, the junction kept 5 bases outside the gene matches. The germline CDR1 and CDR2 sequences are GTSNPN and SVGIG (reference sequence). The CDR3 has 14 amino acids. CDR3 DNA: TGTGCCTGCGGACTAGCGGGGGGTGGGGAGACCCAGTACTTC. Residues: CACGLAGGGETQYF.

The chain is built from TRBV28 and TRBJ1-6, with 12 bases lining up with TRBD1. V shed 2 bases and J 12 bases; nucleotides not matched to a gene: 11. Germline-derived CDR1 and CDR2 are MDHEN and SYDVKM. This CDR3 spans 17 amino acids. The CDR3 nucleotides read TGTGCCAGCAGTTTAGCCGCCGGGACAGGGGGCGTAAAACCCCTCCACTTT. As protein: CASSLAAGTGGVKPLHF.

The chain is built from TRBV28 and TRBJ1-2; 9 nucleotides match TRBD1. V gave up 4 bases and J gave up 4 bases; unmatched junction bases: 13. Germline V CDR1 and CDR2: MDHEN, SYDVKM. This CDR3 comprises 17 residues. In nucleotides, the CDR3 is TGTGCCAGCAGTTCACATTCGACAGGGGGACAGACCTATGGCTACACCTTC. Its translation: CASSSHSTGGQTYGYTF.

CDR3 in DNA: TGCAGCGTTGTGGCAGGCCTTTATGGCTACACCTTC. Translation gives CSVVAGLYGYTF. This rearrangement joins TRBV29-1 to TRBJ1-2; D unresolved. CDR1 SQVTM and CDR2 ANQGSEA come from the germline V gene. Trimming pared 4 bases from V and 5 bases from J, leaving 11 bases between. This CDR3 is 12 amino acids long.

J is TRBJ1-5 and V is TRBV27; unclear D gene. This CDR3 has 12 amino acids. With 4 bases removed from V and 9 bases from J, the gap between germline ends came to 10 bases. From germline, CDR1 is MNHEY and CDR2 SMNVEV (reference sequence). The CDR3 nucleotides read TGTGCCAGCAGTTACGCCTACGGGCCCCAGCATTTT. Encoded protein: CASSYAYGPQHF.

V and J are TRBV10-2 and TRBJ2-1, with 12 bases lining up with TRBD2. The length of the CDR3 is 15 residues. Unmatched junction bases numbered 13, after V lost 9 bases and J lost 10 bases. CDR1 and CDR2 from the germline V gene are WSHSY and SAAADI. The CDR3 nucleotides are TGCGCCAGTCGTCTAGCGGGGGGGCCCGAAAAGGAGCAGTTCTTC. Translated, it gives CASRLAGGPEKEQFF.